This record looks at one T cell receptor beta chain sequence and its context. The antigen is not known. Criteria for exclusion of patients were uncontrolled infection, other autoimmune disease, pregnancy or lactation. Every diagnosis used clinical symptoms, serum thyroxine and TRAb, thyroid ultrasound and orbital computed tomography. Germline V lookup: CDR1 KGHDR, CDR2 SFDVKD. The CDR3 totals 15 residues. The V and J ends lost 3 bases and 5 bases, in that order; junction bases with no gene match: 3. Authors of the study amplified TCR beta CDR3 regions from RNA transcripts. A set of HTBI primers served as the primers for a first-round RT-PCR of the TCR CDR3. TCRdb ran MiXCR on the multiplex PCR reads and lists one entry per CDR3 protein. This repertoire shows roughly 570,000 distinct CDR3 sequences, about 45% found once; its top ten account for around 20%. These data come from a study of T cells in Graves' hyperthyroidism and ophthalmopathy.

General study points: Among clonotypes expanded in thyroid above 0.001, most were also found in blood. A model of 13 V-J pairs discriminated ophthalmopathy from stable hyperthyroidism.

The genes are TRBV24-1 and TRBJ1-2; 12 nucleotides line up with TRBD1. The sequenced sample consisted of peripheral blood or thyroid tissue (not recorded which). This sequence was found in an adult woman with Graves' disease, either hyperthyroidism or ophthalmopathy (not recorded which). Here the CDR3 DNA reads TGTGCCACCAGTGATCCGGGACAGGGGGCATATGGCTACACCTTC. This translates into CATSDPGQGAYGYTF.